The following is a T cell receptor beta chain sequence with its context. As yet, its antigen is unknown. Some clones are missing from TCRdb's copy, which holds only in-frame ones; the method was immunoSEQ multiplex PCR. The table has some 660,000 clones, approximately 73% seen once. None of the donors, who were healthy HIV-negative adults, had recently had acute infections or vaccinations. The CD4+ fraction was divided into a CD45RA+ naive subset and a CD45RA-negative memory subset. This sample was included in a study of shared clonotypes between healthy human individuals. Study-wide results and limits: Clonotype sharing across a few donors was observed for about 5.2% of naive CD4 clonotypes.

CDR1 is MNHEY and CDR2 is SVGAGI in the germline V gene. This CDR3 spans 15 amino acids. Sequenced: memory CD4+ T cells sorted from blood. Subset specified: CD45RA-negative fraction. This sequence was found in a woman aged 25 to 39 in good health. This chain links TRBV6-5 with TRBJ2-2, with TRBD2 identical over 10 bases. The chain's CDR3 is CAVIAGGGGTGELFF. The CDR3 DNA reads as TGTGCGGTAATAGCGGGAGGTGGGGGCACCGGGGAGCTGTTTTTT.